A selection of T cell receptor beta chains follows, all from one sample in a study of tumor and adjacent non-tumor tissue in lung cancer. TCRdb itself ran the multiplex PCR reads through MiXCR, one entry per CDR3 protein. Among 80,000 to 130,000 distinct CDR3 sequences, approximately 65% were seen once, and the ten largest hold roughly 19%. The sequenced material came from distant non-tumor lung tissue. The source is a man under 40 with non-small cell lung cancer. Both conserved end residues are trimmed from each CDR3. Fields, in order: CDR3 protein, J gene, CDR3 length, V gene, clone size. For some rows the clone size is stated as once, few or many, or as a class when expanded; others skip it.

cdr3_aa: ASSPTTGEAF; j_call: TRBJ1-1; cdr3_length: 10; v_call: TRBV6-6; clone_size: many
cdr3_aa: AWSFSGQGVGQPQQ; j_call: TRBJ1-5; cdr3_length: 14; v_call: TRBV30; clone_size: -
cdr3_aa: SARPPWATNEKLF; j_call: TRBJ1-4; cdr3_length: 13; v_call: TRBV20-1; clone_size: once
cdr3_aa: SAGGWGQSPNTEGF; j_call: TRBJ1-1; cdr3_length: 14; v_call: TRBV20-1; clone_size: -
cdr3_aa: ASSSRLAGGNTGVLF; j_call: TRBJ2-2; cdr3_length: 15; v_call: TRBV11-2; clone_size: -
cdr3_aa: SARVRVSTDTQY; j_call: TRBJ2-3; cdr3_length: 12; v_call: TRBV20-1; clone_size: -
cdr3_aa: ASSFIPGSSYEQY; j_call: TRBJ2-7; cdr3_length: 13; v_call: TRBV6-5; clone_size: -
cdr3_aa: SVGGTGVSYEQY; j_call: TRBJ2-7; cdr3_length: 12; v_call: TRBV29-1; clone_size: few
cdr3_aa: ANSRGGSCTDTQY; j_call: TRBJ2-3; cdr3_length: 13; v_call: TRBV5-4; clone_size: -
cdr3_aa: ANSPHGGFNTEAF; j_call: TRBJ1-1; cdr3_length: 13; v_call: TRBV11-1; clone_size: -
cdr3_aa: SVEEGPANEKLF; j_call: TRBJ1-4; cdr3_length: 12; v_call: TRBV29-1; clone_size: many
cdr3_aa: TSSSRPGGETYEQY; j_call: TRBJ2-7; cdr3_length: 14; v_call: TRBV6-5; clone_size: -
cdr3_aa: SARASDRSSYNSLLH; j_call: TRBJ1-6; cdr3_length: 15; v_call: TRBV20-1; clone_size: -
cdr3_aa: SARPPGGYGYT; j_call: TRBJ1-2; cdr3_length: 11; v_call: TRBV20-1; clone_size: many
cdr3_aa: ATSASGQGAYEQF; j_call: TRBJ2-1; cdr3_length: 13; v_call: TRBV24-1; clone_size: few
cdr3_aa: ASNSENLQGVAF; j_call: TRBJ1-1; cdr3_length: 12; v_call: TRBV6-5; clone_size: -
cdr3_aa: SARDRGQAETQY; j_call: TRBJ2-5; cdr3_length: 12; v_call: TRBV20-1; clone_size: many
cdr3_aa: ANSRSGGGAGIDTQY; j_call: TRBJ2-3; cdr3_length: 15; v_call: TRBV11-2; clone_size: -
cdr3_aa: SVRDLGQRQN; j_call: TRBJ2-4; cdr3_length: 10; v_call: TRBV20-1; clone_size: -
cdr3_aa: ASTQHGQGIDEQY; j_call: TRBJ2-7; cdr3_length: 13; v_call: TRBV11-2; clone_size: -
cdr3_aa: ASSLDTPPVDTQY; j_call: TRBJ2-3; cdr3_length: 13; v_call: TRBV5-1; clone_size: few
cdr3_aa: ASSGGVAGVDTQY; j_call: TRBJ2-3; cdr3_length: 13; v_call: TRBV5-4; clone_size: many
cdr3_aa: AITSAGAIDTQY; j_call: TRBJ2-3; cdr3_length: 12; v_call: TRBV10-3; clone_size: -
cdr3_aa: ASSSNTAGGQETQY; j_call: TRBJ2-5; cdr3_length: 14; v_call: TRBV5-1; clone_size: -
cdr3_aa: ASSPSHAGIQY; j_call: TRBJ2-4; cdr3_length: 11; v_call: TRBV5-1; clone_size: few
cdr3_aa: ASSAIAHTEAF; j_call: TRBJ1-1; cdr3_length: 11; v_call: TRBV11-2; clone_size: -
cdr3_aa: ASSPWVMTRATDEKLF; j_call: TRBJ1-4; cdr3_length: 16; v_call: TRBV4-3; clone_size: -
cdr3_aa: ASTTTWGDVQY; j_call: TRBJ2-3; cdr3_length: 11; v_call: TRBV6-5; clone_size: -
cdr3_aa: SAKVYGSSTDTQY; j_call: TRBJ2-3; cdr3_length: 13; v_call: TRBV20-1; clone_size: -
cdr3_aa: ASSFNLEYDYT; j_call: TRBJ1-2; cdr3_length: 11; v_call: TRBV11-1; clone_size: -
cdr3_aa: ASSFWGTGNTGELF; j_call: TRBJ2-2; cdr3_length: 14; v_call: TRBV11-2; clone_size: many
cdr3_aa: SARGSGQGRLGAF; j_call: TRBJ1-1; cdr3_length: 13; v_call: TRBV20-1; clone_size: once
cdr3_aa: ASSSDIYTEAF; j_call: TRBJ1-1; cdr3_length: 11; v_call: TRBV11-2; clone_size: many
cdr3_aa: NARAGRGSQPQH; j_call: TRBJ1-5; cdr3_length: 12; v_call: TRBV20-1; clone_size: once
cdr3_aa: ASSWLVYVYT; j_call: TRBJ1-2; cdr3_length: 10; v_call: TRBV7-9; clone_size: -
cdr3_aa: ASSLVGGTGGAETQY; j_call: TRBJ2-5; cdr3_length: 15; v_call: TRBV11-2; clone_size: many
cdr3_aa: ASSLRLAEGPGTGELF; j_call: TRBJ2-2; cdr3_length: 16; v_call: TRBV11-1; clone_size: -
cdr3_aa: ASSQDGSSYNEQL; j_call: TRBJ2-1; cdr3_length: 13; v_call: TRBV4-3; clone_size: few
cdr3_aa: ANSASGGAIGELF; j_call: TRBJ2-2; cdr3_length: 13; v_call: TRBV11-2; clone_size: -
cdr3_aa: ASNSDSAAYNSPLH; j_call: TRBJ1-6; cdr3_length: 14; v_call: TRBV11-2; clone_size: -
cdr3_aa: SATSTGSNYGYT; j_call: TRBJ1-2; cdr3_length: 12; v_call: TRBV20-1; clone_size: many
cdr3_aa: ASRLGDGDEKLL; j_call: TRBJ1-4; cdr3_length: 12; v_call: TRBV6-5; clone_size: -
cdr3_aa: AICTPGTRYHEQY; j_call: TRBJ2-7; cdr3_length: 13; v_call: TRBV11-2; clone_size: few
cdr3_aa: ASRQGLSIDTRY; j_call: TRBJ2-3; cdr3_length: 12; v_call: TRBV5-4; clone_size: -
cdr3_aa: AIRDHRGSSGANVLT; j_call: TRBJ2-6; cdr3_length: 15; v_call: TRBV10-3; clone_size: many